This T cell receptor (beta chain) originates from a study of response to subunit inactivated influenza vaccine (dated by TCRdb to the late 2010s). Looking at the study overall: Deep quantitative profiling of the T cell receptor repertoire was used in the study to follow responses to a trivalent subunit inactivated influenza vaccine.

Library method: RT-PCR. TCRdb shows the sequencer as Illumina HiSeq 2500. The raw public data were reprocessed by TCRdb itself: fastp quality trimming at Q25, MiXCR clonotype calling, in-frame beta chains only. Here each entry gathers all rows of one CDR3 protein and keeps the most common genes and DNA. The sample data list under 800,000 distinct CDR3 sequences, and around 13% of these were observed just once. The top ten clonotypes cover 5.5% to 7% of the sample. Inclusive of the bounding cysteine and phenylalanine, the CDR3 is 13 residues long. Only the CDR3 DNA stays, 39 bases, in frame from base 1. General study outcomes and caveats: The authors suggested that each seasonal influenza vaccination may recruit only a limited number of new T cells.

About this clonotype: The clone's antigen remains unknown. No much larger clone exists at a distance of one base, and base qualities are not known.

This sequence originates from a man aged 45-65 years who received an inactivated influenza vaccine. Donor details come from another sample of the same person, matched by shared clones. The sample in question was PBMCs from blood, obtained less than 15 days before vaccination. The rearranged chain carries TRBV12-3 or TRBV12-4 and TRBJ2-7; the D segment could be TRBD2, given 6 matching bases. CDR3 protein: CATAGRVPYEQYF. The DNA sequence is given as TGTGCAACAGCGGGCAGGGTTCCTTACGAGCAGTACTTC.